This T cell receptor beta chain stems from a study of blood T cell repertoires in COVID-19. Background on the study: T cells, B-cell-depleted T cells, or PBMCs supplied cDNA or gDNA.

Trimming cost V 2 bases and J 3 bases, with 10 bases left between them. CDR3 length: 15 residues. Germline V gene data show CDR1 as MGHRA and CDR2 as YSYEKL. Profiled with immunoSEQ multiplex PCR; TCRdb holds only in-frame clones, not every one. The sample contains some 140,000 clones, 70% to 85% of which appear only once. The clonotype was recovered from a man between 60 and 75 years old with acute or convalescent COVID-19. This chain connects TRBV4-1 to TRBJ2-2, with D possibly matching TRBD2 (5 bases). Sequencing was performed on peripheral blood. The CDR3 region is CASSQREGDTGELFF. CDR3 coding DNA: TGCGCCAGCAGCCAACGTGAGGGAGACACCGGGGAGCTGTTTTTT.